The 14 T cell receptor beta chains given below trace back to one sample, sequenced in a study of blood T cell repertoires in COVID-19. Assay used: immunoSEQ multiplex PCR; TCRdb lists only in-frame clones, some missing. The sample lists over 350,000 clones, more than 75% occurring once. The sample comprised PBMCs or T cells enriched from blood (not recorded which). All receptors derive from a woman younger than 35 who had recovered from COVID-19.

The chain carries TRBV27 and TRBJ1-2; D unclear. This CDR3 has 12 amino acids. V was pared by 6 bases and J by 6 bases, with 11 bases between. Germline V CDR1 and CDR2: MNHEY, SMNVEV (reference sequence). The CDR3 DNA reads as TGTGCCAGCAGCAACTACCCTCATGGCTACACCTTC. Protein product: CASSNYPHGYTF.

The CDR3 DNA reads as TGCGCCAGCAGCGGGACAGGGGGCGGCTACACCTTC. Protein sequence: CASSGTGGGYTF. The rearrangement uses TRBV5-1 and TRBJ1-2; 12 nucleotides align to TRBD1. Trimming at V came to 4 bases and at J to 8 bases, leaving 0 bases not matched to a gene. Looked up from germline, CDR1 is SGHRS and CDR2 is YFSETQ. This CDR3 is built from 12 residues.

This chain joins TRBV27 and TRBJ1-4, with TRBD1 matching over 8 bases. Germline V lookup: CDR1 MNHEY, CDR2 SMNVEV (reference sequence). The junction had 6 bases not matched to a gene; V was cut back by 5 bases and J by 7 bases. There are 14 residues in the CDR3. CDR3 protein: CASSTGGGAEKLFF. For the CDR3, the DNA is TGTGCCAGCAGTACAGGGGGGGGTGCTGAAAAACTGTTTTTT.

The chain combines TRBV28 with TRBJ2-7; 10 nucleotides align to TRBD2. V lost 2 bases, J lost 2 bases, and 6 bases stayed unmatched. Looked up from germline, CDR1 is MDHEN and CDR2 is SYDVKM. CDR3 length: 16 residues. The CDR3 DNA sequence: TGTGCCAGCAGTTTAAGGGAGCTAGCGGGGGCCTACGAGCAGTACTTC. The encoded protein is CASSLRELAGAYEQYF.

This chain connects TRBV25-1 to TRBJ1-2; D uncertain. The CDR3 loop spans 13 amino acids. Germline CDR1 MGHDK, CDR2 SYGVNS. Trimming shortened V by 8 bases and J by 5 bases, and 15 bases separated the two germline ends. CDR3 protein: CASWSEEKYGYTF. The DNA of the CDR3 is TGTGCCAGCTGGTCGGAGGAGAAATATGGCTACACCTTC.

This clone was detected ten times or more. The rearrangement links TRBV4-1 to TRBJ1-3; 7 positions match TRBD1. Trimming removed 7 bases from V and 0 bases from J; junction bases left unmatched: 6. Germline lookup yields CDR1 MGHRA and CDR2 YSYEKL. The CDR3 sequence is 15 residues long. For the CDR3, the DNA is TGCGCCAGCACCCAGGGGGGTAGCTCTGGAAACACCATATATTTT. Its translation is CASTQGGSSGNTIYF.

A single count supports this clone. This chain links TRBV3-1 (or the pseudogene TRBV3-2) with TRBJ1-5; D is possibly TRBD1 (6 bases). V was cut by 0 bases and J by 3 bases, with 9 bases left in between. The germline V gene encodes CDR1 LGHDT and CDR2 YNNKEL (reference sequence). The length of the CDR3 is 15 residues. The CDR3 region is CASSQDGQNNQPQHF. CDR3 DNA: TGTGCCAGCAGCCAAGATGGACAGAACAATCAGCCCCAGCATTTT.

The gene calls are TRBV19 and TRBJ2-1, with a weak D call TRBD1 (5 bases). The CDR3 has 15 residues. Looked up from germline, CDR1 is LNHDA and CDR2 is SQIVND (reference sequence). Trimming cost V 5 bases and J 2 bases, with 13 bases left between them. CDR3 DNA: TGTGCCAGTAGTCCCTCAGGGTCCCCCTACAATGAGCAGTTCTTC. The encoded protein is CASSPSGSPYNEQFF.

This clone was seen only once. The chain recombines TRBV29-1 with TRBJ1-2; no clear D gene. This CDR3 region has 14 residues. Trimming stripped 6 bases from V and 5 bases from J, with 19 bases between. Looked up from germline, CDR1 is SQVTM and CDR2 is ANQGSEA. Written as DNA, the CDR3 is TGCAGCGTCGCTCCGGCCGGGGTTTTGTATGGCTACACCTTC. Its translation: CSVAPAGVLYGYTF.

This CDR3 is CASSLPWAGDHGELFF. The CDR3 DNA is TGCGCCAGCAGCCTACCTTGGGCAGGGGATCACGGGGAGCTGTTTTTT. The V call is TRBV5-1, the J call TRBJ2-2; possible D gene TRBD1, 6 bases. CDR1 is SGHRS and CDR2 is YFSETQ in the germline V gene. Trimming removed 4 bases from V and 7 bases from J, with 20 bases in between. This CDR3 contains 16 residues.

This chain connects TRBV27 to TRBJ2-1; TRBD1 agrees at 8 bases. This CDR3 contains 18 residues. Germline CDR1 and CDR2: MNHEY and SMNVEV (reference sequence). V lost 3 bases to trimming and J lost 0 bases; unmatched junction nucleotides: 10. CDR3 nucleotides: TGTGCCAGCAGTTTTCCTTCGACCGGGACAGGCTCCTACAATGAGCAGTTCTTC. The encoded protein is CASSFPSTGTGSYNEQFF.

This sequence joins TRBV7-2 and TRBJ1-2; TRBD1 matches at 9 bases. J lost 3 bases, V lost 4 bases, and 12 bases had no gene match. Germline lookup yields CDR1 SGHTA and CDR2 FQGNSA. This CDR3 has 17 amino acids. The CDR3 loop reads CASSYSPGQGDYYGYTF. The DNA of the CDR3 is TGTGCCAGCAGCTACTCACCGGGACAGGGTGACTACTATGGCTACACCTTC. The whole variable domain, remainder taken from reference TRBV7-2 and TRBJ1-2, is GAGVSQSPSNKVTEKGKDVELRCDPISGHTALYWYRQSLGQGLEFLIYFQGNSAPDKSGLPSDRFSAERTGGSVSTLTIQRTQQEDSAVYLCASSYSPGQGDYYGYTFGSGTRLTVV.

The genes are TRBV18 and TRBJ1-1; TRBD1 aligns across 7 bases. The CDR3 consists of 14 residues. Germline V gives CDR1 KGHSH, CDR2 LQKENI. With V trimmed by 5 bases and J by 5 bases, 8 bases remained unmatched. In DNA form, the CDR3 reads TGTGCCAGCTCATACCAGGGGGGCGCGACTGAAGCTTTCTTT. As protein: CASSYQGGATEAFF.

The gene calls are TRBV30 and TRBJ2-7; a weak D match, TRBD2 (5 bases). V was shortened by 5 bases and J by 3 bases, with 14 bases between the two germline ends. Germline V gene sequence: CDR1 GTSNPN, CDR2 SVGIG (reference sequence). The CDR3 runs 13 residues. Here the CDR3 DNA reads TGTGCCTGGTCCCAGCGGAGAAACTACGAGCAGTACTTC. Its protein is CAWSQRRNYEQYF.